What follows are 8 T cell receptor beta chains derived from one specimen sequenced in a study of cytomegalovirus exposure and HLA in healthy donors. With 60 Vbeta and 13 Jbeta primers, the PCR was carried out. Repertoires were generated with immunoSEQ multiplex PCR, while TCRdb's copy carries only in-frame clones and drops some. Of more than 55,000 clones detected, roughly 84% appear once; the ten largest clones hold approximately 4%. The specimen was PBMCs. Every receptor here comes from a man aged 25 to 40 in good health and CMV-seronegative.

The V gene is TRBV15, the J gene TRBJ2-2; TRBD2 agrees at 7 bases. The CDR3 totals 15 residues. J lost 4 bases, V lost 3 bases, and 5 bases had no gene match. Germline CDR1 is LNHNV and CDR2 is YYDKDF (reference sequence). The CDR3 DNA follows: TGTGCCACCAGCAGGCCAATAGCGGGCACCGGGGAGCTGTTTTTT. Amino acid sequence: CATSRPIAGTGELFF.

V is TRBV7-2 and J is TRBJ2-7; D might be TRBD1 (5 bases). Trimming shortened V by 0 bases and J by 2 bases, and 17 bases separated the two germline ends. CDR1 and CDR2 from the germline V gene are SGHTA and FQGNSA. The CDR3 extends over 17 amino acids. The CDR3 nucleotides read TGTGCCAGCAGCTTAGCAGGGCCGAGTAGGGGTACCTACGAGCAGTACTTC. Its translation: CASSLAGPSRGTYEQYF.

This chain uses TRBV2 with TRBJ1-2; perhaps TRBD1 as D (5 bases). The CDR3 has 14 amino acids. Germline V gives CDR1 SNHLY, CDR2 FYNNEI. V lost 4 bases to trimming and J lost 5 bases, with 14 bases between them. CDR3: CASSGDSRGYGYTF. The CDR3 DNA reads as TGTGCCAGCAGTGGGGACTCAAGGGGTTATGGCTACACCTTC.

The rearrangement uses TRBV29-1 and TRBJ2-7; unclear D gene. Deletions cut 4 bases from V and 9 bases from J, with 4 bases between. The CDR3 loop spans 8 amino acids. Per the germline V gene, CDR1 is SQVTM and CDR2 is ANQGSEA. CDR3 sequence (DNA): TGCAGCGTTGGGGCGCAGTACTTC. Its protein is CSVGAQYF.

V gene TRBV19 combines with J gene TRBJ2-7; 7 bases map to TRBD1. The CDR3 loop spans 12 amino acids. Germline values: CDR1 LNHDA, CDR2 SQIVND (reference sequence). With 6 bases clipped from V and 6 bases from J, the junction kept 5 bases outside the gene matches. CDR3 nucleotide sequence: TGTGCCAGTAGCCCAGGGGGTGGCGAGCAGTACTTC. Protein product: CASSPGGGEQYF.

The chain carries TRBV7-6 and TRBJ2-7; the match to TRBD1 covers 8 bases. This CDR3 spans 15 amino acids. Trimming at V came to 5 bases and at J to 3 bases, leaving 9 bases not matched to a gene. CDR1 and CDR2 (germline): SGHVS, FNYEAQ. CDR3 coding DNA: TGTGCCAGCAGCCCTGGGAGGACAGGGTTCTACGAGCAGTACTTC. Its protein product is CASSPGRTGFYEQYF.

This clone showed up just a few times. The chain combines TRBV7-9 with TRBJ1-6; possible D gene TRBD1, 6 bases. The V and J ends lost 6 bases and 7 bases respectively, with 13 bases between them. The CDR3 is 14 residues long. Germline V gene lookup returns CDR1 SEHNR and CDR2 FQNEAQ (reference sequence). CDR3 protein: CASRPRGLNSPLHF. CDR3 nucleotides: TGTGCCAGCAGGCCGAGGGGGTTAAATTCACCCCTCCACTTT.

The CDR3 loop is CASSYALIAEAFF. The DNA of the CDR3 is TGTGCCAGCAGTTACGCTCTAATCGCTGAAGCTTTCTTT. The chain carries TRBV6-5 and TRBJ1-1; no firm D call. Germline V gives CDR1 MNHEY, CDR2 SVGAGI. Between the trimmed V and J ends, which lost 2 bases and 6 bases, there was a span of 10 bases. This CDR3 region has 13 residues.